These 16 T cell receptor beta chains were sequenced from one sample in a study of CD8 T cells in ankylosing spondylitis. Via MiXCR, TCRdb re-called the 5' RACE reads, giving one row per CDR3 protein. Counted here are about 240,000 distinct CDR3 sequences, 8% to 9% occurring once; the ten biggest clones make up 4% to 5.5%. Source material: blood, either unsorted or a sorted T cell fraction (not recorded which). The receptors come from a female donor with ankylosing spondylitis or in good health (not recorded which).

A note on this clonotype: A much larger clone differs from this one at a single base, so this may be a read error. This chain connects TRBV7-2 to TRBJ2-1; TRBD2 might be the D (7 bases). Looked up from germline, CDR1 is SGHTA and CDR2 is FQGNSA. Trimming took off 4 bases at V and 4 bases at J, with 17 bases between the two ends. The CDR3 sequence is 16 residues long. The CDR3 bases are TGTACCAGCAGCTCTAGGGGGGCTAGCGGATACAATGAGCAGTTCTTC. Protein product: CTSSSRGASGYNEQFF.

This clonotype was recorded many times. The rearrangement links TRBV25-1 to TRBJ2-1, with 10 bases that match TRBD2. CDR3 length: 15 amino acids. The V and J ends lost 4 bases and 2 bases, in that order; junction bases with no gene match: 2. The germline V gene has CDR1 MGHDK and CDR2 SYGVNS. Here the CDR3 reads CASSATSGPYNEQFF. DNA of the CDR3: TGTGCCAGCAGTGCGACTAGCGGGCCCTACAATGAGCAGTTCTTC.

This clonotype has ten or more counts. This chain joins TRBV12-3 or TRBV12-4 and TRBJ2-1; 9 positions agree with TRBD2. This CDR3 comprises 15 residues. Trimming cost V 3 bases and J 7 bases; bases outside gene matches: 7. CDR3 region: CASSLVAGVRNEQFF. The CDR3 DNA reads TGTGCCAGCAGTTTGGTAGCGGGGGTCCGGAATGAGCAGTTCTTC.

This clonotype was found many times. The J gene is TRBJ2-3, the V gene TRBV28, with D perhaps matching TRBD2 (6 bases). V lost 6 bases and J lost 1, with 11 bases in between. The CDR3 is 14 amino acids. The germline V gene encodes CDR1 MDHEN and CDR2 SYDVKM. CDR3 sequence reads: CASRLAIRTDTQYF. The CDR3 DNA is TGTGCCAGCAGGCTAGCGATACGCACAGATACGCAGTATTTT.

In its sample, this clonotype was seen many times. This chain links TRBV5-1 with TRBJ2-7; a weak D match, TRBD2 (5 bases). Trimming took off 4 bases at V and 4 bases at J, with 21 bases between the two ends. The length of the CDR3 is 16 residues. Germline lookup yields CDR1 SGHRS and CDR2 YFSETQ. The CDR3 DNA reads TGCGCCAGCAGCCAGACTACACAAACGGGCACTTACGAGCAGTACTTC. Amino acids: CASSQTTQTGTYEQYF.

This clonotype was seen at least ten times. The CDR3 loop reads CASSLTGAAPLTDTQYF. In DNA form, the CDR3 reads TGTGCCAGCAGCCTAACCGGGGCGGCGCCCCTCACAGATACGCAGTATTTT. The chain recombines TRBV11-2 with TRBJ2-3; D could derive from TRBD1 or TRBD2 (5 bases each). Germline CDR1 and CDR2: SGHAT and FQNNGV. V lost 5 bases and J 2 bases, leaving 20 bases between the germline ends. The CDR3 runs 17 residues.

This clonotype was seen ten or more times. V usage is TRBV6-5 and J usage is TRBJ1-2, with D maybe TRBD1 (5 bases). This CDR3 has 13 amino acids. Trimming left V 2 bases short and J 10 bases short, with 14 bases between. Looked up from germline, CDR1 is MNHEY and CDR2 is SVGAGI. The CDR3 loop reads CASSYTLGGIYTF. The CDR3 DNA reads TGTGCCAGCAGTTACACGCTGGGGGGAATCTACACCTTC.

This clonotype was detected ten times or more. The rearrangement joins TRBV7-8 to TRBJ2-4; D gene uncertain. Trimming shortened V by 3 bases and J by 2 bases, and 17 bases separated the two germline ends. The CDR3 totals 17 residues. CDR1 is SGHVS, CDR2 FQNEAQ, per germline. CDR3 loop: CASSLVLTPGTKNIQYF. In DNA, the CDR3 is TGTGCCAGCAGCTTGGTCCTCACCCCCGGTACCAAAAACATTCAGTACTTC. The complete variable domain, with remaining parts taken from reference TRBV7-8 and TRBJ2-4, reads GAGVSQSPRYKVAKRGQDVALRCDPISGHVSLFWYQQALGQGPEFLTYFQNEAQLDKSGLPSDRFFAERPEGSVSTLKIQRTQQEDSAVYLCASSLVLTPGTKNIQYFGAGTRLSVL.

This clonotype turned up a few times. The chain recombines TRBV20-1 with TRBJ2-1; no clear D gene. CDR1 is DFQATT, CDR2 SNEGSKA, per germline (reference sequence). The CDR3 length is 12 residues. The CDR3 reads CSELSSYNEQFF. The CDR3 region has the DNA TGCAGCGAATTGTCCTCCTACAATGAGCAGTTCTTC.

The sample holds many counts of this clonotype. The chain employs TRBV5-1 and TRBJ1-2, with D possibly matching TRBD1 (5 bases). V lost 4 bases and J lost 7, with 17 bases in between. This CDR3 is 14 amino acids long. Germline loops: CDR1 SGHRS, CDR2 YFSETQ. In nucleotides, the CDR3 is TGCGCCAGCAGCCCGCAAAAAGGGGCGCGTGGCTACACCTTC. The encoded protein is CASSPQKGARGYTF. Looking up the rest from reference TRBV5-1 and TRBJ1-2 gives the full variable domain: KAGVTQTPRYLIKTRGQQVTLSCSPISGHRSVSWYQQTPGQGLQFLFEYFSETQRNKGNFPGRFSGRQFSNSRSEMNVSTLELGDSALYLCASSPQKGARGYTFGSGTRLTVV.

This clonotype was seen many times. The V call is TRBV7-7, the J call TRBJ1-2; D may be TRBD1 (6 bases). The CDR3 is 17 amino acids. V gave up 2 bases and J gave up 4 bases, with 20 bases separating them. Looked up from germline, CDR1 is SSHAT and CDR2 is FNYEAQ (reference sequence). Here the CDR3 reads CASSLLGGTSGRYGYTF. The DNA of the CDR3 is TGTGCCAGCAGCTTATTAGGTGGGACATCGGGACGCTATGGCTACACCTTC. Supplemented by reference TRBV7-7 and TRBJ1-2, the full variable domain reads GAGVSQSPRYKVTKRGQDVTLRCDPISSHATLYWYQQALGQGPEFLTYFNYEAQPDKSGLPSDRFSAERPEGSISTLTIQRTEQRDSAMYRCASSLLGGTSGRYGYTFGSGTRLTVV.

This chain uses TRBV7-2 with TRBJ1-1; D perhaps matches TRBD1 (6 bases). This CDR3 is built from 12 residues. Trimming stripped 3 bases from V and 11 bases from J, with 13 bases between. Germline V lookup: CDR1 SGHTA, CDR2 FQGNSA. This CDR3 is CASSFRGAGAFF. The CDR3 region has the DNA TGTGCCAGCAGCTTTCGGGGGGCCGGTGCTTTCTTT.

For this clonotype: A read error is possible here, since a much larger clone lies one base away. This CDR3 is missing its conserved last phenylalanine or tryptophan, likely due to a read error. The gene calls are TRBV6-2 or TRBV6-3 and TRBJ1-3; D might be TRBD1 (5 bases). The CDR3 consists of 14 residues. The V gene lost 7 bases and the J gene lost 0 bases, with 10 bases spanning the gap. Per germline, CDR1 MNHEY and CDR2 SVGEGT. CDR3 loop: CASTDSHSGNTIYL. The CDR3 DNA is TGTGCCAGCACCGACAGTCACTCTGGAAACACCATATATCTT.

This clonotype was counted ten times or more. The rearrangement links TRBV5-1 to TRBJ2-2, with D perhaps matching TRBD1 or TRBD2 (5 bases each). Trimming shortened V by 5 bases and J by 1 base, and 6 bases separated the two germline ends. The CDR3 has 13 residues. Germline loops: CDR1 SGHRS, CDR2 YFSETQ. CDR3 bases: TGCGCCAGCAGGGGGGAGAACACCGGGGAGCTGTTTTTT. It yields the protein CASRGENTGELFF. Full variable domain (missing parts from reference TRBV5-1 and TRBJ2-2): KAGVTQTPRYLIKTRGQQVTLSCSPISGHRSVSWYQQTPGQGLQFLFEYFSETQRNKGNFPGRFSGRQFSNSRSEMNVSTLELGDSALYLCASRGENTGELFFGEGSRLTVL.

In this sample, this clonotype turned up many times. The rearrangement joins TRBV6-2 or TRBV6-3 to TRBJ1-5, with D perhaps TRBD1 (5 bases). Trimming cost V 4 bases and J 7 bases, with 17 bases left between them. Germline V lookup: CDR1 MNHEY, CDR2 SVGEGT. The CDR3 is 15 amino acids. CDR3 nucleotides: TGTGCCAGCAGTTCCCGACAGACCCGAGGGCAGCCCCAGCATTTT. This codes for CASSSRQTRGQPQHF.

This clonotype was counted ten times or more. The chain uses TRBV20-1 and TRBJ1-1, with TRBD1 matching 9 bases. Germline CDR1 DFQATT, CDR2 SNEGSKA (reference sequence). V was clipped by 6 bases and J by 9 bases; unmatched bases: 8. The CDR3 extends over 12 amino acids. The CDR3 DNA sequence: TGCAGTGCGACCCCGGGACAGGGACAAGCTTTCTTT. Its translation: CSATPGQGQAFF.